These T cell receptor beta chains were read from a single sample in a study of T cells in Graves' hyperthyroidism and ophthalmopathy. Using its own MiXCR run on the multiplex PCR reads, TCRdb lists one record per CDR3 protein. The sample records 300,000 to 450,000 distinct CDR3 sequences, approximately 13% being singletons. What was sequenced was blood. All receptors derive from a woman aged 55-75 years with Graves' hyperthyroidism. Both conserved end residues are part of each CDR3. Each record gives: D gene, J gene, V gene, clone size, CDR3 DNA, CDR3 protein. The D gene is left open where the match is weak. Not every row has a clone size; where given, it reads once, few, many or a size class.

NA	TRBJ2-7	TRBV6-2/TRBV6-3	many	TGTGCCAGCACCTTGAGCGGCCTTTACGAGCAGTACTTC	CASTLSGLYEQYF
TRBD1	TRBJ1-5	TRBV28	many	TGTGCCAGCAGTTTAGGGGGACAGGGGGCCTGGCAGCCCCAGCATTTT	CASSLGGQGAWQPQHF
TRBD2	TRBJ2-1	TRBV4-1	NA	TGCGCCAGCAGCCAAGAACAGCGGGAGAGAAATGAGCAGTTCTTC	CASSQEQRERNEQFF
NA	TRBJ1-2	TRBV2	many	TGTGCCAGCAGTGGTCGACCAGAACCGTATGGCTACACCTTC	CASSGRPEPYGYTF
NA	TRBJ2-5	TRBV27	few	TGTGCCAGCAGTTTAAGGGAGACCCGAGAGACCCAGTACTTC	CASSLRETRETQYF
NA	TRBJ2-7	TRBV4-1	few	TGCGCCAGCAGCCTGGGCGGATCAGGACTCAGCTCCTACGAGCAGTACTTC	CASSLGGSGLSSYEQYF
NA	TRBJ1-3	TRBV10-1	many	TGCGCCAGAGTGACCCGAGCCTCTGGAAACACCATATATTTT	CARVTRASGNTIYF
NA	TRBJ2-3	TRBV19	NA	TGTGCCAGTAGTATGGCTAGGGGTAGGGCAGATACGCAGTATTTT	CASSMARGRADTQYF
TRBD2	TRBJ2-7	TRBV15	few	TGTGCCACCAGCAGTAGGACTAGCGGAAACGAGCAGTACTTC	CATSSRTSGNEQYF
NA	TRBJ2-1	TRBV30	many	TGTGCCTGGAGTGTTGGGGTGGGAGGAGAGAATGAGCAGTTCTTC	CAWSVGVGGENEQFF
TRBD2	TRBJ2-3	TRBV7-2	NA	TGTGCCAGCAGCGGGACTAGCGGGAGGATAGATACGCAGTGTTTT	CASSGTSGRIDTQCF
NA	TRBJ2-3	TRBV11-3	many	TGTGCCAGCAGCTTAGATTGGAGCGGGAGCACAGATACGCAGTATTTT	CASSLDWSGSTDTQYF
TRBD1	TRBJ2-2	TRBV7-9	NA	TGTGCCAGCAAGCGGCAGGGGGCGAACACCGGGGAGCTGTTTTTT	CASKRQGANTGELFF
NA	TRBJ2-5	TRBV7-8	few	TGTGCCAGCAGCTTAGCGGGGGGGTCAGGGGTCGGAGAGACCCAGTACTTC	CASSLAGGSGVGETQYF
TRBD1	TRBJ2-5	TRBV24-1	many	TGTGCCACCAGTGGTCGAACAGGGGTACAAGAGACCCAGTACTTC	CATSGRTGVQETQYF
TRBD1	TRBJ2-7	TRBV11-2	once	TGTGCCAGCAGCTTAGTCGCAGGGGGCGAGCAGTACTTC	CASSLVAGGEQYF
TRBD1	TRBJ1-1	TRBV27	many	TGTGCCAGCAGCCGGGGACAGGGGAGAACTGAAGCTTTCTTT	CASSRGQGRTEAFF
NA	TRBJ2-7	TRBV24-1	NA	TGTGCCACCAGCAACGTGAGGGGCGAGCAGTACTTC	CATSNVRGEQYF
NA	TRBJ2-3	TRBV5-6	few	TGTGCCAGCAGCCCTGCTACTAGGTGGGCGCAGTATTTT	CASSPATRWAQYF
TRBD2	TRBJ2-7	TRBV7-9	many	TGTGCCAGCAGCACACGGGACTACTCCTACGAGCAGTACTTC	CASSTRDYSYEQYF
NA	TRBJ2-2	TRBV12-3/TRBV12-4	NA	TGTGCCAGCAGTTCCTGGAGCAAGAACACCGGGGAGCTGTTTTTT	CASSSWSKNTGELFF
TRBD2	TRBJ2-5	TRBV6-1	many	TGTGCCAGCAGTTGGCTAGCGGGAGGAGAGACCCAGTACTTC	CASSWLAGGETQYF
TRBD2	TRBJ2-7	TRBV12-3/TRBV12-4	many	TGTGCCAGCAGTTTACTAGCGGGGCTACTCTACGAGCAGTACTTC	CASSLLAGLLYEQYF
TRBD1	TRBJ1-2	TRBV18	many	TGTGCCAGCTCACCGGACAGGGGGCCACATGGCTACACCTTC	CASSPDRGPHGYTF
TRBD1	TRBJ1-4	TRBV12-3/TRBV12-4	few	TGTGCCAGCAGTCCCCCGGGACAGGGGGCGAGACTGTTTTTT	CASSPPGQGARLFF
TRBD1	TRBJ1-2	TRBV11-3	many	TGTGCCAGCAGCGAGTCAGGGGGCAATGGCTACACCTTC	CASSESGGNGYTF
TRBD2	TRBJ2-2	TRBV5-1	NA	TGCGCCAGCAGCTTTTCTAGCGGGAGTATTACCGGGGAGCTGTTTTTT	CASSFSSGSITGELFF
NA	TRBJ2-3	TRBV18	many	TGTGCCAGCTCACCACCGGTTGGGATAGCCGAAAACACAGATACGCAGTATTTT	CASSPPVGIAENTDTQYF
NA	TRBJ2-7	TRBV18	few	TGTGCCAGCTCACCACCAGGGCAAAGGGCCGACGAGCAGTACTTC	CASSPPGQRADEQYF
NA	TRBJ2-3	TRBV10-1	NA	TGCGCCAGCAGCGGAGGGACCGCCGTGGATACGCAGTATTTT	CASSGGTAVDTQYF
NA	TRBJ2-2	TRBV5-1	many	TGCGCCAGCAGCCGGAGGGGTCGTAGCACCGGGGAGCTGTTTTTT	CASSRRGRSTGELFF
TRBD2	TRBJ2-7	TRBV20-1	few	TGCAGTGCTCATCTCGGGGAGGGCGTGAACGAGCAGTACTTC	CSAHLGEGVNEQYF
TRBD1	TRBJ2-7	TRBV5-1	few	TGCGCCAGCAGATTGATGGGACAGGGGTTATACGAGCAGTACTTC	CASRLMGQGLYEQYF
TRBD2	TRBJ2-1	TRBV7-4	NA	TGTGCCAGCAGCCCAGACACTAGCGGGAGGGCCAATGAGCAGTTCTTC	CASSPDTSGRANEQFF
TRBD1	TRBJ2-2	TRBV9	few	TGTGCCAGCAGCGGACAGGGGTTTGCCACCGGGGAGCTGTTTTTT	CASSGQGFATGELFF
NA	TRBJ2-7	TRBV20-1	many	TGCAGTGCTATCGGAGGAGGGTCCTACGAGCAGTACTTC	CSAIGGGSYEQYF
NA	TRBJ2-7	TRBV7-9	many	TGTGCCAGCAGCTTAGTAGGGGGAGGCTACGAGCAGTACTTC	CASSLVGGGYEQYF
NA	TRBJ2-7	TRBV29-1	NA	TGCAGCGTTGAAGTAAAGGGGGTGAACTACGAGCAGTACTTC	CSVEVKGVNYEQYF